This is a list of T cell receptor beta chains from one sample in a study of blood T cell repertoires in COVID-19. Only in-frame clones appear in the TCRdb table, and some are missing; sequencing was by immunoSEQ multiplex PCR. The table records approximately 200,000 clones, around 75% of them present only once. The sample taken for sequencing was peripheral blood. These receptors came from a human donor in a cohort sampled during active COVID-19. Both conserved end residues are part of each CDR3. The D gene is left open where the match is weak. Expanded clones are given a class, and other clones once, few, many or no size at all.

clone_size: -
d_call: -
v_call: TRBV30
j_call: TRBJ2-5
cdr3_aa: CAWSVNLAETQYF
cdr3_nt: TGTGCCTGGAGTGTAAATCTAGCAGAGACCCAGTACTTC

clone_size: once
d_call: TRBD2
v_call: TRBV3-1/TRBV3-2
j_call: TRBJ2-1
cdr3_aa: CASSQGGGSSYNEQFF
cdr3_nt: TGTGCCAGCAGCCAAGGGGGCGGGAGCTCCTACAATGAGCAGTTCTTC

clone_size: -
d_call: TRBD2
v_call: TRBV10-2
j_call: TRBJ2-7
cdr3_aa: CASTGLAGTSYEQYF
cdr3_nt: TGCGCCAGCACCGGACTAGCGGGTACTTCCTACGAGCAGTACTTC

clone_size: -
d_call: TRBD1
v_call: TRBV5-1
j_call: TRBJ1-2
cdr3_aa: CASTLTGATYGYTF
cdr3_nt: TGCGCCAGCACCCTGACAGGGGCTACCTATGGCTACACCTTC

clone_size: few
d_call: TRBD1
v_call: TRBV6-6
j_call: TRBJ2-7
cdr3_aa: CASSYGTGGYEQYF
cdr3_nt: TGTGCCAGCAGTTACGGGACAGGGGGCTACGAGCAGTACTTC

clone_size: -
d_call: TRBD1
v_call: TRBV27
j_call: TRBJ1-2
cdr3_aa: CASSFDRGSSYTF
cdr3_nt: TGTGCCAGCAGTTTCGACAGGGGTTCGAGCTACACCTTC

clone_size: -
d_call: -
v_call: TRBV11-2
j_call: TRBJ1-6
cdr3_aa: CASSREAQGGSPLHF
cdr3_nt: TGTGCCAGCAGCAGAGAGGCGCAGGGAGGGTCACCCCTCCACTTT

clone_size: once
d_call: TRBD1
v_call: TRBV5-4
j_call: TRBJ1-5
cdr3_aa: CASSLDRGGQPQHF
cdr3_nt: TGTGCCAGCAGCTTAGACAGGGGAGGCCAGCCCCAGCATTTT

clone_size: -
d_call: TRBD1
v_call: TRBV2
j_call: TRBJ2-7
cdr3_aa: CASRERQGAGYEQYF
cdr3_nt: TGTGCCAGCAGGGAAAGACAGGGGGCTGGATACGAGCAGTACTTC

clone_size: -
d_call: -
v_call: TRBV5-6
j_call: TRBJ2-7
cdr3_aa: CASSPYWDTSYEQYF
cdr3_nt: TGTGCCAGCAGCCCTTATTGGGACACCTCCTACGAGCAGTACTTC

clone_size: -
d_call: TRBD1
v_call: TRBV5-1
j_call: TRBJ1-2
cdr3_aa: CASSFLTGEEGYTF
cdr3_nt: TGCGCCAGCAGCTTTCTGACAGGGGAAGAAGGCTACACCTTC

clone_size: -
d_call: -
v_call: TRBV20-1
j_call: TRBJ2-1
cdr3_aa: CSARERNEQFF
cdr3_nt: TGCAGTGCCCGGGAGCGGAATGAGCAGTTCTTC

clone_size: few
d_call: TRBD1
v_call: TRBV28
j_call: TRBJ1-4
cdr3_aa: CASSRQGAAEKLFF
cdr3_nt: TGTGCCAGCAGCCGACAGGGGGCGGCTGAAAAACTGTTTTTT

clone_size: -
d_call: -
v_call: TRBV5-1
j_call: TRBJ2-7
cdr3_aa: CASSFKGSYEQYF
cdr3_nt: TGCGCCAGCAGCTTTAAGGGGTCCTACGAGCAGTACTTC

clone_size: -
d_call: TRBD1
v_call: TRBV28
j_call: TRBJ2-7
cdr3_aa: CASSSGPGQNTYEQYF
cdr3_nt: TGTGCCAGCAGTTCGGGACCGGGACAGAATACCTACGAGCAGTACTTC

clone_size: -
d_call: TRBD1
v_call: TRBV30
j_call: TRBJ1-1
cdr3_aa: CAWMIQGYTEAFF
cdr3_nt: TGTGCCTGGATGATACAGGGGTACACTGAAGCTTTCTTT

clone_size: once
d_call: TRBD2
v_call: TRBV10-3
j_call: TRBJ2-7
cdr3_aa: CASSGTSGSYEQYF
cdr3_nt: TGTGCCAGCTCCGGGACTAGCGGGAGCTACGAGCAGTACTTC

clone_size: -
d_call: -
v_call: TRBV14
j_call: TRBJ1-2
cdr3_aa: CASSQHGVYGYTF
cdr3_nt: TGTGCCAGCAGCCAACACGGGGTCTATGGCTACACCTTC

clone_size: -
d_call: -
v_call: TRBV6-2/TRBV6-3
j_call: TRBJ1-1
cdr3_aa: CASSSYETGNTEAFF
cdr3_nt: TGTGCCAGCAGTAGTTACGAGACAGGGAACACTGAAGCTTTCTTT

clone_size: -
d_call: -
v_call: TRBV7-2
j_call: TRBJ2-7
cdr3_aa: CASSPRTAAEQYF
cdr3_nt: TGTGCCAGCAGCCCACGGACAGCGGCCGAGCAGTACTTC

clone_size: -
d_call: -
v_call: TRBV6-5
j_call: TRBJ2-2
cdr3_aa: CAVGDANTGELFF
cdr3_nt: TGTGCGGTGGGAGACGCGAACACCGGGGAGCTGTTTTTT

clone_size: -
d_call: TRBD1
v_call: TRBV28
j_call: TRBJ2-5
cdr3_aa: CASSWTGAETQYF
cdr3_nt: TGTGCCAGCAGCTGGACAGGGGCGGAGACCCAGTACTTC

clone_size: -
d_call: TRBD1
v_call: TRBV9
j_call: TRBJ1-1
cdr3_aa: CASSPRTGRNTEAFF
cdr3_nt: TGTGCCAGCAGCCCACGGACAGGAAGGAACACTGAAGCTTTCTTT

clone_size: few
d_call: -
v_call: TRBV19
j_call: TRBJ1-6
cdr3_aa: CASSIEPYNSPLHF
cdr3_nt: TGTGCCAGTAGTATCGAGCCGTATAATTCACCCCTCCACTTT

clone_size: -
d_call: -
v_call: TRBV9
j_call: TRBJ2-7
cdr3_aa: CASSVEPRDEQYF
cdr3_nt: TGTGCCAGCAGCGTAGAACCCAGGGACGAGCAGTACTTC

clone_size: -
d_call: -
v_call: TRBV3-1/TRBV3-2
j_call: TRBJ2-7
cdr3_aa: CASSQLRTEQYF
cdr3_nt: TGTGCCAGCAGCCAGCTTAGAACCGAGCAGTACTTC

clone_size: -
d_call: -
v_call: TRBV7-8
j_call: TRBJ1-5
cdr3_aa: CASTAGVRNQPQHF
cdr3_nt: TGTGCCAGCACAGCAGGGGTTCGAAATCAGCCCCAGCATTTT

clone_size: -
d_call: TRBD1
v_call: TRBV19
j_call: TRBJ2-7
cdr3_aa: CASSIFRDSYEQYF
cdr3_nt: TGTGCCAGTAGTATATTCCGGGACAGCTACGAGCAGTACTTC

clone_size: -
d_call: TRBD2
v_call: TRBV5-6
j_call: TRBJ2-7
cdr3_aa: CASSKGLAGVYEQYF
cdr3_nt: TGTGCCAGCAGTAAAGGACTAGCGGGAGTCTACGAGCAGTACTTC

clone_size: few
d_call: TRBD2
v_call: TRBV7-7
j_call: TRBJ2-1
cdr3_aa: CASSLGQREVTRNEQFF
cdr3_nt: TGTGCCAGCAGCTTGGGCCAGCGGGAGGTGACGCGTAATGAGCAGTTCTTC

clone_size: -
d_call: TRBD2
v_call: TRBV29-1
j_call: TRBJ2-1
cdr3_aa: CSVDAGTTYNEQFF
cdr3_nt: TGCAGCGTTGACGCCGGGACTACCTACAATGAGCAGTTCTTC

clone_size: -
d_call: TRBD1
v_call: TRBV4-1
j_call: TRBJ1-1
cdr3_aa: CASSQVEGANTEAFF
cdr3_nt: TGCGCCAGCAGCCAAGTAGAGGGGGCCAACACTGAAGCTTTCTTT

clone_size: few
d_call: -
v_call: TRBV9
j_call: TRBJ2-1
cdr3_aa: CASSGQVSSYNEQFF
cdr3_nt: TGTGCCAGCAGCGGACAGGTGAGCTCCTACAATGAGCAGTTCTTC

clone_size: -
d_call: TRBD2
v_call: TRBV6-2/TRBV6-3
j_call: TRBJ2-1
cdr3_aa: CASSSPGLAVNEQFF
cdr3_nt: TGTGCCAGCAGTTCACCGGGACTAGCGGTGAATGAGCAGTTCTTC

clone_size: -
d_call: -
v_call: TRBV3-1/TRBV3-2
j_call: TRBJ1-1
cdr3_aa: CASSPPWSTEAFF
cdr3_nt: TGTGCCAGCAGCCCACCCTGGAGTACTGAAGCTTTCTTT

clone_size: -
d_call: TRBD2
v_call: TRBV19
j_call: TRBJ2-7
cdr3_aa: CASASAGGPHEQYF
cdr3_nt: TGTGCCAGTGCATCAGCGGGAGGGCCCCACGAGCAGTACTTC

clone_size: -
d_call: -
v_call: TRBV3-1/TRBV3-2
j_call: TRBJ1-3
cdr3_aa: CASSQVGETYSGNTIYF
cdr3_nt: TGTGCCAGCAGCCAAGTCGGGGAGACCTACTCTGGAAACACCATATATTTT

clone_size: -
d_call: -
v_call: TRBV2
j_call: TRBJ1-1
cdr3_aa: CASSVARENTEAFF
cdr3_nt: TGTGCCAGCAGTGTAGCAAGAGAAAACACTGAAGCTTTCTTT

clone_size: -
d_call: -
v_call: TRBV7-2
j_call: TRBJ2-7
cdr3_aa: CASSLHGDYEQYF
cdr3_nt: TGTGCCAGCAGCTTACACGGAGACTACGAGCAGTACTTC

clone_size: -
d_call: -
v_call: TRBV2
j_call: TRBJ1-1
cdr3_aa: CASRGTLFYTEAFF
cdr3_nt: TGTGCCAGCAGAGGGACTCTCTTCTACACTGAAGCTTTCTTT

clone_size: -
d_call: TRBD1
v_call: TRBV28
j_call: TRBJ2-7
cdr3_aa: CASSLPGQGTYEQYF
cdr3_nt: TGTGCCAGCAGTTTACCGGGACAGGGAACCTACGAGCAGTACTTC

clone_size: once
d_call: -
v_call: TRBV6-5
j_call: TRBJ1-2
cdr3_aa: CASRFTGNYGYTF
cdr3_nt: TGTGCCAGCAGATTCACCGGGAACTATGGCTACACCTTC

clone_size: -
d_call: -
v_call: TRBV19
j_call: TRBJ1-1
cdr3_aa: CASSIDRFEAFF
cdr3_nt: TGTGCCAGTAGTATAGACAGGTTTGAAGCTTTCTTT

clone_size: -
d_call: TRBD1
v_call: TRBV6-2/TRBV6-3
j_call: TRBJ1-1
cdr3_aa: CASSYPRTGNTEAFF
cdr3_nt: TGTGCCAGCAGTTACCCTAGGACAGGGAACACTGAAGCTTTCTTT

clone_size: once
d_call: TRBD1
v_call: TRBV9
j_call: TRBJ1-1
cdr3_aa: CASSAQTGATEAFF
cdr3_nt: TGTGCCAGCAGCGCCCAAACAGGGGCGACTGAAGCTTTCTTT

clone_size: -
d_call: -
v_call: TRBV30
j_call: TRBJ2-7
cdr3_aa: CAWSGLQNEQYF
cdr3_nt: TGTGCCTGGAGTGGATTACAGAACGAGCAGTACTTC

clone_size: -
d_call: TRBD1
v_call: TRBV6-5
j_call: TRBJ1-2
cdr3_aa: CASSSRQGNGYTF
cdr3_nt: TGTGCCAGCAGTTCGCGACAGGGTAATGGCTACACCTTC

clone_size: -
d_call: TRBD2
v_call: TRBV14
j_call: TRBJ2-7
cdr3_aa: CASRSSGTSYEQYF
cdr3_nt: TGTGCCAGCAGAAGTAGCGGGACTTCCTACGAGCAGTACTTC